The source of this T cell receptor (beta chain) is a study of a mutant IDH1 vaccine in newly diagnosed glioma. Across the study: The study started vaccination 4-6 weeks after radiotherapy alone, or with temozolomide cycles. There were about 62% males and around 40% females among treated patients, whose mean age was approximately 41 years. At week 47 came visit V13, while visit V12 had come at week 35.

About this clone itself: Antigen: not known.

Some clones are missing from TCRdb's copy, which holds only in-frame ones; the method was immunoSEQ multiplex PCR. The table records fewer than 70,000 clones, roughly four fifths of them present only once. The germline V gene has CDR1 MDHEN and CDR2 SYDVKM. Trimming stripped 5 bases from V and 0 bases from J, with 11 bases between. CDR3 length: 16 amino acids. Documented time point: week 47, end of study. Topical imiquimod accompanied each vaccine dose, which consisted of 300 ug of mutant IDH1 20-mer peptide. Study-wide points: Pseudoprogression showed no apparent link to changes in top peripheral T cell clonotypes.

This clonotype originated in a man under 40 with glioma. Specimen: PBMCs, collected from a glioma patient whose treatment included an IDH1 peptide vaccine. The chain has TRBV28 and TRBJ1-6; TRBD1 might be the D (5 bases). In DNA form, the CDR3 reads TGTGCCAGCAGTACTCCGGGACTCTCCTATAATTCACCCCTCCACTTT. Encoded protein: CASSTPGLSYNSPLHF.